The 27 T cell receptor beta chains listed next were all sequenced from one sample in a study of Ad26.COV2.S vaccination and SARS-CoV-2 variants. The treatment denotes: about 20 received Ad26.COV2.S at low or high dose, single or two shots; about 5 received placebo; per-sample allocation not given. Sampling was done on day 63 after the first vaccine or placebo injection. Some clones are missing from TCRdb's copy, which holds only in-frame ones; the method was immunoSEQ multiplex PCR. The table has about 480,000 clones, 87% seen once. Sequencing used peripheral blood, obtained in a trial of Ad26.COV2.S vaccine versus placebo. These receptors were collected from a person between 18 and 65 years old who received the Ad26.COV2.S COVID-19 vaccine or a placebo.

The rearrangement uses TRBV19 and TRBJ1-6; maybe TRBD1 (6 bases). The germline V gene has CDR1 LNHDA and CDR2 SQIVND (reference sequence). Trimming left V 2 bases short and J 13 bases short, with 15 bases between. CDR3 length equals 14 residues. CDR3 sequence reads: CASSIQGLDSPLHF. Written as DNA, the CDR3 is TGTGCCAGTAGTATACAGGGGCTGGACAGTCCCCTCCACTTT.

This clone was seen just once. The chain couples TRBV2 to TRBJ1-1; unclear D gene. V lost 6 bases to trimming and J lost 10 bases, with 12 bases between them. Germline V CDR1 and CDR2: SNHLY, FYNNEI. CDR3 length equals 11 residues. The CDR3 here is CASRGVPRAFF. CDR3 DNA sequence: TGTGCCAGCAGAGGCGTCCCGCGAGCTTTCTTT.

For this clone: Other DNA variants within this sample encode the same CDR3. The chain employs TRBV6-5 and TRBJ1-2, with a tentative D call TRBD1 (5 bases). CDR3 length equals 12 residues. The ends were cut back, 8 bases at V and 8 bases at J, with 15 bases in the middle. Germline V gene sequence: CDR1 MNHEY, CDR2 SVGAGI. The CDR3 DNA reads as TGTGCCAGCCGGCGAGACAGCTTGGGCTACACCTTC. It codes for CASRRDSLGYTF.

The genes are TRBV14 and TRBJ1-1, with TRBD1 matching 7 bases. Germline assignment: CDR1 SGHDN and CDR2 FVKESK. V dropped 3 bases and J dropped 8; count of bases not matched to a gene: 6. The CDR3 totals 13 residues. CDR3 loop: CASSQWDSPEAFF. CDR3 DNA: TGTGCCAGCAGCCAGTGGGACAGCCCCGAAGCTTTCTTT.

V and J are TRBV30 and TRBJ1-2; D gene unclear. Germline CDR1 GTSNPN, CDR2 SVGIG (reference sequence). There are 12 residues in the CDR3. The V end lost 3 bases, the J end lost 8 bases, and 13 bases lay between the germline ends. CDR3 in DNA: TGTGCCTGGAGGACGGGTCGTGCGGGCTACACCTTC. Its translation is CAWRTGRAGYTF.

J is TRBJ1-1 and V is TRBV18, with TRBD1 matching over 10 bases. V was clipped by 6 bases and J by 4 bases; unmatched bases: 5. The CDR3 is made up of 14 amino acids. Germline loops: CDR1 KGHSH, CDR2 LQKENI. The CDR3: CASSSGQGVTEAFF. CDR3 in DNA: TGTGCCAGCTCCTCTGGACAGGGGGTCACTGAAGCTTTCTTT.

The V call is TRBV12-3 or TRBV12-4, the J call TRBJ2-5; D not certain. The length of the CDR3 is 13 residues. V lost 4 bases, J lost 1 base, and 7 bases lay in between. CDR3: CASSYRIQETQYF. The CDR3 DNA sequence: TGTGCCAGCAGTTACAGAATCCAAGAGACCCAGTACTTC.

The V gene is TRBV3-1 (or the pseudogene TRBV3-2), the J gene TRBJ2-1, with a tentative D call TRBD2 (5 bases). The CDR3 runs to 15 residues. The germline V and J ends were trimmed by 4 bases and 4 bases, with 14 bases remaining between them. Germline V gives CDR1 LGHDT, CDR2 YNNKEL (reference sequence). Here the CDR3 reads CASSPWLAGYNEQFF. The CDR3 bases are TGTGCCAGCAGCCCCTGGCTAGCTGGGTACAATGAGCAGTTCTTC.

The chain combines TRBV7-2 with TRBJ1-6; TRBD1 agrees at 8 bases. The CDR3 has 17 amino acids. The junction had 7 bases not matched to a gene; V was cut back by 5 bases and J by 1 base. From germline, CDR1 is SGHTA and CDR2 FQGNSA. The DNA of the CDR3 is TGTGCCAGCAGCCTCGACAGGGGCGCATCCTATAATTCACCCCTCCACTTT. Protein: CASSLDRGASYNSPLHF.

This chain joins TRBV28 and TRBJ1-2; TRBD1 aligns across 12 bases. Germline CDR1 and CDR2: MDHEN and SYDVKM. The CDR3 runs to 15 residues. Trimming took 7 bases from V and 5 from J; bases not matched to a gene: 8. The CDR3 reads CASMGTGGVLYGYTF. The CDR3 region has the DNA TGTGCCAGCATGGGGACAGGGGGCGTTTTGTATGGCTACACCTTC.

J is TRBJ1-5 and V is TRBV3-1 (or the pseudogene TRBV3-2); D is possibly TRBD1 (6 bases). This CDR3 is 15 amino acids long. Germline lookup yields CDR1 LGHDT and CDR2 YNNKEL (reference sequence). V lost 4 bases and J 4 bases, leaving 14 bases between the germline ends. CDR3 DNA sequence: TGTGCCAGCAGCCGGCGGGGGGGCGGGAATCAGCCCCAGCATTTT. It encodes CASSRRGGGNQPQHF.

The chain joins TRBV5-1 to TRBJ2-2; 7 bases map to TRBD1. Trimming cost V 2 bases and J 4 bases; bases outside gene matches: 2. CDR1 and CDR2 from the germline V gene are SGHRS and YFSETQ. This CDR3 has 14 residues. CDR3 sequence: CASSLTGATGELFF. CDR3 DNA: TGCGCCAGCAGCTTAACAGGGGCCACCGGGGAGCTGTTTTTT.

This chain uses TRBV6-6 with TRBJ2-3; 7 bases are shared with TRBD2. In germline, CDR1 is MNHNY, CDR2 SVGAGI (reference sequence). The CDR3 is made up of 18 amino acids. Trimming cost V 5 bases and J 2 bases; bases outside gene matches: 16. The DNA for the CDR3 is TGTGCCAGCAGTCCCCGTGCTCTAGCGGTGGGGTTCACAGATACGCAGTATTTT. Protein sequence: CASSPRALAVGFTDTQYF.

This chain connects TRBV21-1 to TRBJ2-1; the listed D gene, TRBD1, was not tested against the DNA. TRBV21-1 is listed as a pseudogene. The CDR3 extends over 17 amino acids. CDR3 loop: CASSKVAGKSSYNEQFF. Here the CDR3 DNA reads TGTGCCAGCAGCAAAGTTGCAGGAAAAAGCTCCTACAATGAGCAGTTCTTC.

The genes are TRBV27 and TRBJ1-1; tentative D call: TRBD1 (5 bases). The CDR3 sequence is 17 residues long. CDR1 MNHEY and CDR2 SMNVEV come from the germline V gene (reference sequence). V was clipped by 6 bases and J by 3 bases, with 23 bases between them. The CDR3 is CASRFAGLNIRDTEAFF. The DNA for the CDR3 is TGTGCCAGCAGGTTTGCAGGGCTAAATATTCGGGACACTGAAGCTTTCTTT.

The chain links TRBV5-3 to TRBJ1-4; TRBD1 is a possible D gene (5 bases). Being an ORF, TRBV5-3 has a function that is uncertain. The V end lost 5 bases, the J end lost 4 bases, and 9 bases lay between the germline ends. This CDR3 has 13 amino acids. CDR3 in DNA: TGTGCCAGAAGACAGGTCATTAATGAAAAACTGTTTTTT. Protein product: CARRQVINEKLFF.

This chain uses TRBV14 with TRBJ1-2; 10 bases agree with TRBD1. This CDR3 comprises 13 residues. Germline V gene data show CDR1 as SGHDN and CDR2 as FVKESK. The trim removed 3 bases at V and 8 bases at J, leaving 3 bases unmatched. The CDR3 region has the DNA TGTGCCAGCAGCCAGACAGGGGGCGGAGGCTACACCTTC. It is translated as CASSQTGGGGYTF.

The chain links TRBV7-2 to TRBJ2-2; 7 nucleotides agree with TRBD1. The ends lost 7 bases at V and 1 base at J; junction bases unmatched: 12. CDR1 SGHTA and CDR2 FQGNSA come from the germline V gene. The CDR3 spans 17 residues. The CDR3 bases are TGTGCCAGCACCCAAGGAAGGGGGCGATGGAACACCGGGGAGCTGTTTTTT. This gives the protein CASTQGRGRWNTGELFF. The variable domain in full, completed from reference TRBV7-2 and TRBJ2-2, reads GAGVSQSPSNKVTEKGKDVELRCDPISGHTALYWYRQSLGQGLEFLIYFQGNSAPDKSGLPSDRFSAERTGGSVSTLTIQRTQQEDSAVYLCASTQGRGRWNTGELFFGEGSRLTVL.

This clone was detected once. The chain carries TRBV7-9 and TRBJ2-7, with 13 bases identical to TRBD2. Germline loops: CDR1 SEHNR, CDR2 FQNEAQ (reference sequence). CDR3 length equals 19 residues. Trimming took 3 bases from V and 0 from J; bases not matched to a gene: 11. The CDR3 protein is CASSFLLAGGPRSSYEQYF. The CDR3 nucleotides are TGTGCCAGCAGCTTCCTACTAGCGGGAGGGCCACGGAGCTCCTACGAGCAGTACTTC.

CDR3 coding DNA: TGTGCCAGTTTGCGAAGGACTCCAACCTACGAGCAGTACTTC. Protein: CASLRRTPTYEQYF. The chain joins TRBV28 to TRBJ2-7, with D tentatively TRBD2 (5 bases). Per the germline V gene, CDR1 is MDHEN and CDR2 is SYDVKM. The CDR3 has 14 amino acids. The ends were cut back, 9 bases at V and 2 bases at J, with 17 bases in the middle. Using reference TRBV28 and TRBJ2-7 for the parts outside the CDR3, the full variable domain is DVKVTQSSRYLVKRTGEKVFLECVQDMDHENMFWYRQDPGLGLRLIYFSYDVKMKEKGDIPEGYSVSREKKERFSLILESASTNQTSMYLCASLRRTPTYEQYFGPGTRLTVT.

This sequence joins TRBV6-4 and TRBJ2-2, with TRBD1 identical over 9 bases. Looked up from germline, CDR1 is MRHNA and CDR2 is SNTAGT. The junction had 5 bases not matched to a gene; V was cut back by 4 bases and J by 2 bases. The CDR3 consists of 16 residues. The CDR3 DNA reads TGTGCCAGCAGTGCCGGGGGACAGGGAAACACCGGGGAGCTGTTTTTT. The encoded protein is CASSAGGQGNTGELFF.

V gene TRBV6-6 combines with J gene TRBJ1-2, with TRBD1 as a possible D gene (6 bases). Deletions cut 1 base from V and 6 bases from J, with 12 bases between. Germline CDR1 and CDR2: MNHNY and SVGAGI (reference sequence). The CDR3 totals 14 residues. CDR3 nucleotide sequence: TGTGCCAGCAGTTACTATACGGGGGCGGATGGCTACACCTTC. Encoded protein: CASSYYTGADGYTF.

The chain has TRBV18 and TRBJ1-2, with D unclear. Germline V CDR1 and CDR2: KGHSH, LQKENI. The ends were cut back, 6 bases at V and 1 base at J, with 12 bases in the middle. This CDR3 is 14 amino acids long. In nucleotides, the CDR3 is TGTGCCAGCTCCCCCGGCGGCCGTAACTATGGCTACACCTTC. It is translated as CASSPGGRNYGYTF.

This chain uses TRBV7-2 with TRBJ2-1; the match to TRBD2 covers 16 bases. There are 21 residues in the CDR3. With 4 bases clipped from V and 0 bases from J, the junction kept 12 bases outside the gene matches. Germline V gene sequence: CDR1 SGHTA, CDR2 FQGNSA. This chain's CDR3 is CASSSADSGLAGGSSYNEQFF. CDR3 in DNA: TGTGCCAGCAGCTCAGCAGATTCGGGACTAGCGGGAGGGAGCTCCTACAATGAGCAGTTCTTC.

V is TRBV19 and J is TRBJ2-5; no clear D gene. With 5 bases removed from V and 5 bases from J, the gap between germline ends came to 3 bases. CDR3 size: 10 residues. Germline V lookup: CDR1 LNHDA, CDR2 SQIVND (reference sequence). The CDR3: CASSVETQYF. The DNA of the CDR3 is TGTGCCAGTAGTGTGGAGACCCAGTACTTC.

The rearrangement joins TRBV5-1 to TRBJ2-3; the D is unclear. Germline CDR1 is SGHRS and CDR2 is YFSETQ. V was shortened by 5 bases and J by 1 base, with 11 bases between the two germline ends. The CDR3 is 14 residues long. The CDR3 sequence is CASSRAAGTDTQYF. Written as DNA, the CDR3 is TGCGCCAGCAGTCGGGCAGCTGGCACAGATACGCAGTATTTT. The full variable domain, in which reference TRBV5-1 and TRBJ2-3 provide the parts outside the CDR3, is KAGVTQTPRYLIKTRGQQVTLSCSPISGHRSVSWYQQTPGQGLQFLFEYFSETQRNKGNFPGRFSGRQFSNSRSEMNVSTLELGDSALYLCASSRAAGTDTQYFGPGTRLTVL.

CDR3 coding DNA: TGTGCCAGCAGCTTAGTTTTTGCCTACGAGCAGTACTTC. Encoded protein: CASSLVFAYEQYF. The rearrangement links TRBV7-2 to TRBJ2-7; no firm D call. The V end was cut by 1 base, the J end by 2 bases, with 6 bases between. CDR3 size: 13 residues. Germline CDR1 and CDR2: SGHTA and FQGNSA.